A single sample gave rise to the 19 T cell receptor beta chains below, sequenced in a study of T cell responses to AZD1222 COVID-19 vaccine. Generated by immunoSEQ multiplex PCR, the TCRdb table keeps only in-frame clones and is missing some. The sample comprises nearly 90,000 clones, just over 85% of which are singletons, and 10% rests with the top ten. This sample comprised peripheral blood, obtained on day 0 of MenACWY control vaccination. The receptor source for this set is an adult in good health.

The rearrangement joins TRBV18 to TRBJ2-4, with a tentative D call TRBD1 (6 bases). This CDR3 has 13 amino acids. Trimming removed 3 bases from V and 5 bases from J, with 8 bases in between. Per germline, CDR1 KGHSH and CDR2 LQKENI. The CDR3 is CASSPGQENIQYF. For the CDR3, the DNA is TGTGCCAGCTCACCGGGACAAGAAAACATTCAGTACTTC.

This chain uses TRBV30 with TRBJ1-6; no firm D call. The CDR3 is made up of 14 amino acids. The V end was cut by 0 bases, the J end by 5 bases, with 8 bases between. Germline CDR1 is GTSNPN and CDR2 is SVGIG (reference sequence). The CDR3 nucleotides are TGTGCCTGGAGTGTACGAACGAATAATTCACCCCTCCACTTT. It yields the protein CAWSVRTNNSPLHF.

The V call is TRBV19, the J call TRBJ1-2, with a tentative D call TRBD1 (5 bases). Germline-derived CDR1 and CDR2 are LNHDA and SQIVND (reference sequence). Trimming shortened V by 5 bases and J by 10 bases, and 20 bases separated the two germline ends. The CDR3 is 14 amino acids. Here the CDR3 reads CASSSTVAQGTYTF. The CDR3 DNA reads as TGTGCCAGTAGTTCGACGGTGGCGCAGGGAACCTACACCTTC. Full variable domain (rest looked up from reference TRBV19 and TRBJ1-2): DGGITQSPKYLFRKEGQNVTLSCEQNLNHDAMYWYRQDPGQGLRLIYYSQIVNDFQKGDIAEGYSVSREKKESFPLTVTSAQKNPTAFYLCASSSTVAQGTYTFGSGTRLTVV.

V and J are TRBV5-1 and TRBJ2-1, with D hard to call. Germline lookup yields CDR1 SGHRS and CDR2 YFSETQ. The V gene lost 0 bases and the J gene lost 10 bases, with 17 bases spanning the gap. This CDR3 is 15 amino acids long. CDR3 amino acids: CASSLDGTRPGEQFF. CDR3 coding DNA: TGCGCCAGCAGCTTGGATGGTACCCGTCCTGGAGAGCAGTTCTTC.

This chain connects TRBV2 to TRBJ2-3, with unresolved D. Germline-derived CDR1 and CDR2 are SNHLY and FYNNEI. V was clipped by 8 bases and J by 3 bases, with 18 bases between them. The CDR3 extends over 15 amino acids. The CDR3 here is CASDDLVYGTDTQYF. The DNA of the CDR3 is TGTGCCAGCGACGACCTCGTGTATGGAACAGATACGCAGTATTTT.

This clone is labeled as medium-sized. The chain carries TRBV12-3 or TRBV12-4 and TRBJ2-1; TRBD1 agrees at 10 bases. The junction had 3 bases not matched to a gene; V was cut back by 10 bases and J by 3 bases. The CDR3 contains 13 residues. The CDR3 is CATGDRGYNEQFF. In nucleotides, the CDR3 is TGTGCCACAGGGGACAGGGGCTACAATGAGCAGTTCTTC.

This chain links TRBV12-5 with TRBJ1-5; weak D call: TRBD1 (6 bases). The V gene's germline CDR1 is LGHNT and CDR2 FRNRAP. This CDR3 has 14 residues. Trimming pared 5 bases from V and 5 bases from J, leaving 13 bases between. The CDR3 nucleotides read TGTGCTAGTGGTCCCGGGGGCAGTTATCAGCCCCAGCATTTT. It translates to CASGPGGSYQPQHF.

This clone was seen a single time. CDR3 sequence: CAIRGELLSSVQFF. The CDR3 DNA is TGTGCCATCAGGGGCGAGTTACTCAGTAGTGTGCAGTTCTTC. The genes are TRBV10-3 and TRBJ2-1; no reliable D call. The germline V gene encodes CDR1 ENHRY and CDR2 SYGVKD. Trimming left V 6 bases short and J 12 bases short, with 21 bases between. This CDR3 spans 14 amino acids.

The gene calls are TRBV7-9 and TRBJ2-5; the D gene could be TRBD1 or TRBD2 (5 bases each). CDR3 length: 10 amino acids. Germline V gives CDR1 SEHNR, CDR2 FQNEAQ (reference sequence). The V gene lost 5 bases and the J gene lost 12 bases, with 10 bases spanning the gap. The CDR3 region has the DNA TGTGCCAGCAGCCGGGACCCAGAGTACTTC. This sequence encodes CASSRDPEYF.

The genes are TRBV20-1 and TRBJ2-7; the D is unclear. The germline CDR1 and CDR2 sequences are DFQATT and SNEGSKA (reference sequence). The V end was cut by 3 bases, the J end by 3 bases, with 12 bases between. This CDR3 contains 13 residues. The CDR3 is CSASGPIDYEQYF. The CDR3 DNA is TGCAGTGCTAGTGGACCGATAGACTACGAGCAGTACTTC.

The CDR3 loop is CASSRQGTPTYGYTF. DNA of the CDR3: TGTGCCAGCAGCAGACAGGGGACCCCGACATATGGCTACACCTTC. The genes are TRBV3-1 (or the pseudogene TRBV3-2) and TRBJ1-2, with 8 bases identical to TRBD1. V trimming: 5 bases; J trimming: 5 bases; junction bases outside the gene matches: 10. Germline loops: CDR1 LGHDT, CDR2 YNNKEL (reference sequence). The CDR3 contains 15 residues.

DNA of the CDR3: TGTGCCCTTGAAGGGGGGGCAGATACGCAGTATTTT. It yields the protein CALEGGADTQYF. The chain links TRBV30 to TRBJ2-3; maybe TRBD2 (7 bases). From germline, CDR1 is GTSNPN and CDR2 SVGIG (reference sequence). The CDR3 has 12 residues. V was clipped by 8 bases and J by 4 bases, with 13 bases between them.

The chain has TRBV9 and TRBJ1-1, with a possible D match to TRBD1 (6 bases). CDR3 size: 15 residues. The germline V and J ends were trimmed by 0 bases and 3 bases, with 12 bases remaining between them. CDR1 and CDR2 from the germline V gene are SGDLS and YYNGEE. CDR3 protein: CASSVDPGAHTEAFF. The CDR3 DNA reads TGTGCCAGCAGCGTAGACCCAGGGGCACACACTGAAGCTTTCTTT.

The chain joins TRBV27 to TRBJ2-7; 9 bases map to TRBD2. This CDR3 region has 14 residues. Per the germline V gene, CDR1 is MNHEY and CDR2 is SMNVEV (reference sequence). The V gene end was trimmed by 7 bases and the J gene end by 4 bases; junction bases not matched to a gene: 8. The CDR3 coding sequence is TGTGCCAGCACCCAAATAGCGGGGGTTTACGAGCAGTACTTC. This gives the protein CASTQIAGVYEQYF.

This chain's CDR3 is CASSLVAGEDTQYF. In nucleotides, the CDR3 is TGTGCCAGCAGCTTGGTAGCAGGGGAAGATACGCAGTATTTT. The chain carries TRBV5-5 and TRBJ2-3; possibly TRBD1 for D (6 bases). The CDR3 sequence is 14 residues long. Germline V CDR1 and CDR2: SGHKS, YYEKEE (reference sequence). Trimming removed 0 bases at V and 5 bases at J, with 10 bases between.

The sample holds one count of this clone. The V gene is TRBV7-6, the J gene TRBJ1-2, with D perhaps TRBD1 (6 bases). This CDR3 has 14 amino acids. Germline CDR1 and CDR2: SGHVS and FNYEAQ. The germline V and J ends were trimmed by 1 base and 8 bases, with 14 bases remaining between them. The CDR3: CASSLVAGEGGYTF. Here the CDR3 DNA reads TGTGCCAGCAGCTTAGTTGCAGGGGAGGGCGGCTACACCTTC.

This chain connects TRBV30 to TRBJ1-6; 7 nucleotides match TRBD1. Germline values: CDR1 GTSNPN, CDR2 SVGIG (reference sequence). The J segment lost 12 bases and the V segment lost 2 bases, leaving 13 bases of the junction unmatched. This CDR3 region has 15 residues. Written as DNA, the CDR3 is TGTGCCTGGAGTTCGGGGCAGGGGGTTTGGGGACCCCTCCACTTT. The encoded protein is CAWSSGQGVWGPLHF.

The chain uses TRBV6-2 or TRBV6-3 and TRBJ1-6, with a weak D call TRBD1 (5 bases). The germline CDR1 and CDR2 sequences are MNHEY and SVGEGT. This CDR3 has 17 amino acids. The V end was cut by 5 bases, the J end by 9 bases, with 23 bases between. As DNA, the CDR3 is TGTGCCAGCAGTAGTACACCGGGACGGATGGGACTTTCACCCCTCCACTTT. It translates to CASSSTPGRMGLSPLHF.

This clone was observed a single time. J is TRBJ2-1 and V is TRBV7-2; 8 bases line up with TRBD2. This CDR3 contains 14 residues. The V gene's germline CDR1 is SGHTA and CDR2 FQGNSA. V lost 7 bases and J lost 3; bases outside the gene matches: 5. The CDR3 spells CASKAGGDYNEQFF. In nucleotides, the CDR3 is TGTGCCAGCAAGGCGGGGGGAGACTACAATGAGCAGTTCTTC.